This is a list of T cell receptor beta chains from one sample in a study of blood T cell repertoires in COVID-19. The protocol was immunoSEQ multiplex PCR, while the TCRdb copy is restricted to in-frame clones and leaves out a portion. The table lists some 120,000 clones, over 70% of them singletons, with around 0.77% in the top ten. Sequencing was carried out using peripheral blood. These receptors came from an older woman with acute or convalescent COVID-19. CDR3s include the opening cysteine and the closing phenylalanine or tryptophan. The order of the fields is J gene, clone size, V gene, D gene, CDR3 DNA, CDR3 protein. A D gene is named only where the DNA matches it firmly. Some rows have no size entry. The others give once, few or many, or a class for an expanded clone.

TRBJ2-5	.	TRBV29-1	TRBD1	TGCAGCGGCCGGACAGGGGAAGAGACCCAGTACTTC	CSGRTGEETQYF
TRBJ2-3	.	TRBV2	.	TGTGCCAGCAGTGAGGTCGCGGGCACAGATACGCAGTATTTT	CASSEVAGTDTQYF
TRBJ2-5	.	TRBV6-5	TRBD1	TGTGCCAGCAGTCCAGACCGACAGGGGAAGACCCAGTACTTC	CASSPDRQGKTQYF
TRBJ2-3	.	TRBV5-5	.	TGTGCCAGCAGCTTAGGTGTGCGGACAGATACGCAGTATTTT	CASSLGVRTDTQYF
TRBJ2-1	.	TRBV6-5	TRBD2	TGTGCCAGCGCTGCTGGCGGGGGTTACAATGAGCAGTTCTTC	CASAAGGGYNEQFF
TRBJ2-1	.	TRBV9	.	TGTGCCAGCAGCCCCAGAGGTCCCGAGAGCGTAGGTGGTGAGCAGTTCTTC	CASSPRGPESVGGEQFF
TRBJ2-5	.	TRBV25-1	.	TGTGCCAGCAGTGAAGTGGGGGGAAAGACCCAGTACTTC	CASSEVGGKTQYF
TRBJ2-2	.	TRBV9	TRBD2	TGTGCCAGCAGCCCCCAGGGCGGGAGGGATACCGGGGAGCTGTTTTTT	CASSPQGGRDTGELFF
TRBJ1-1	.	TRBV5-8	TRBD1	TGTGCCAGCAGCTTATACAGGGGCACTGAAGCTTTCTTT	CASSLYRGTEAFF
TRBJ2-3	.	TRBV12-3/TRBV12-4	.	TGTGCCAGCAGTTTACAGGGTCCCACGCAGTATTTT	CASSLQGPTQYF
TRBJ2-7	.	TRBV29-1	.	TGCAGCGTTCGTCTGGGGAGGGAGCAGTACTTC	CSVRLGREQYF
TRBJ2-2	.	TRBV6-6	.	TGTGCCAGCAGCTTTTCTCTCTCGGGGGAGCTGTTTTTT	CASSFSLSGELFF
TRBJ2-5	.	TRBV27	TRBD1	TGTGCCAGCAGTCCCCTGACAGGGGTGGGTGGACTGAAAGAGACCCAGTACTTC	CASSPLTGVGGLKETQYF
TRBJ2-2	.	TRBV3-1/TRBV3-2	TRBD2	TGTGCCAGCAGCCAAGGTCTAGCGGGAGCCGGGGAGCTGTTTTTT	CASSQGLAGAGELFF
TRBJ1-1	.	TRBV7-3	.	TGTGCCAGCAGCTTACTACCCGGACAGAGATCTTTCTTT	CASSLLPGQRSFF
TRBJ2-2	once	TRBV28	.	TGTGCCAGCAGTCACGCCAGGGTGGACACCGGGGAGCTGTTTTTT	CASSHARVDTGELFF
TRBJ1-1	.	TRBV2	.	TGTGCCAGCTGCGAGGTCCGGGAGGCTGAAGCTTTCTTT	CASCEVREAEAFF